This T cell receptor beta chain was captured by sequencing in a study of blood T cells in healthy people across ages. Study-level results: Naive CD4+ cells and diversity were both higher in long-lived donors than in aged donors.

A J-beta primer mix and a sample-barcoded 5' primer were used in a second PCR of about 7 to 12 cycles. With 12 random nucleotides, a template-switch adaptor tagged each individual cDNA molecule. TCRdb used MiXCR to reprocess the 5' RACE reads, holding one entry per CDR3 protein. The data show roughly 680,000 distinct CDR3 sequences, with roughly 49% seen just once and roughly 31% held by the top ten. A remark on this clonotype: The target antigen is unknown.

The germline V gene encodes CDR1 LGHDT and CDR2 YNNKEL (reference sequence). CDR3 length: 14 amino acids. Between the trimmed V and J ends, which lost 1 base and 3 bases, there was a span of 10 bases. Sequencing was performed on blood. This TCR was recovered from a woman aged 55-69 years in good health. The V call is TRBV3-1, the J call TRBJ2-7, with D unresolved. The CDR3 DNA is TGTGCCAGCAGCCAAGGGCCGATCGTCTACGAGCAGTACTTC. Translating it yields CASSQGPIVYEQYF.